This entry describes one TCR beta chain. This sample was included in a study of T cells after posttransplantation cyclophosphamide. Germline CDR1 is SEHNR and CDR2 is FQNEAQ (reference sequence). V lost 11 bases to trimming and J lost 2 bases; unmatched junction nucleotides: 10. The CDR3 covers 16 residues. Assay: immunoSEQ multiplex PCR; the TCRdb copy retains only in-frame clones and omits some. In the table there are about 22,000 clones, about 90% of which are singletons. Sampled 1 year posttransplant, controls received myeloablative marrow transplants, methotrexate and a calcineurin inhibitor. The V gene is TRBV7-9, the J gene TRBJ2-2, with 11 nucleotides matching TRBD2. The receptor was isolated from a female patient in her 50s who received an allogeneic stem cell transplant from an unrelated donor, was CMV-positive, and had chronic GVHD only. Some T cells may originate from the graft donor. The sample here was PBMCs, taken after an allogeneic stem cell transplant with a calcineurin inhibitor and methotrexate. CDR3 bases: TGTGCCGCGTTATTAGCGGGAGGGTCCAACACCGGGGAGCTGTTTTTT. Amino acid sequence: CAALLAGGSNTGELFF.